A single sample is the source of the 4 T cell receptor beta chains below, sequenced in a study of beta chain features in type 1 diabetes. Overall study findings and caveats: The study found moderately but significantly shorter TCRB CDR3s in all four CD4+ subsets of Type 1 diabetes patients.

For these receptors, no antigen is known. The study reverse transcribed the entire isolated RNA, so it sequenced expressed TCRB transcripts. Sequenced by immunoSEQ multiplex PCR; TCRdb stores in-frame clones only, minus some. The table shows over 150,000 clones, with about 8% occurring only once. Sequencing was carried out using central memory CD4+ T cells from blood. The origin of the receptors is a woman in her forties with type 1 diabetes.

The sample holds a few counts of this clone. The rearrangement joins TRBV5-8 to TRBJ1-2; 7 bases map to TRBD1. V lost 2 bases, J lost 5 bases, and 3 bases stayed unmatched. In germline, CDR1 is SGHTS, CDR2 YDEGEE. This CDR3 comprises 13 residues. CDR3: CASSFDRAYGYTF. The CDR3 DNA is TGTGCCAGCAGCTTCGACAGGGCATATGGCTACACCTTC.

The CDR3, as DNA: TGCAGCGTTGAAAAACCGGGGACAGTAGCCCGCTACGAGCAGTACTTC. Its protein is CSVEKPGTVARYEQYF. The J gene is TRBJ2-7, the V gene TRBV29-1; 7 nucleotides match TRBD1. CDR3 length: 16 residues. Germline lookup yields CDR1 SQVTM and CDR2 ANQGSEA. Germline trimming cut 2 bases from V and 3 bases from J; bases unmatched to any gene: 13.

This clone was found a few times. This chain uses TRBV7-2 with TRBJ2-7; D is possibly TRBD2 (6 bases). This CDR3 contains 14 residues. From germline, CDR1 is SGHTA and CDR2 FQGNSA. The ends were cut back, 5 bases at V and 2 bases at J, with 13 bases in the middle. CDR3 sequence reads: CASSQEEGTYEQYF. For the CDR3, the DNA is TGTGCCAGCAGCCAGGAGGAGGGAACCTACGAGCAGTACTTC.

This clone was detected a few times. This sequence joins TRBV20-1 and TRBJ2-1; 7 bases map to TRBD2. The CDR3 length is 11 residues. After removal of 6 bases from V and 11 bases from J, the junction contained 7 bases not matched to a gene. CDR1 is DFQATT, CDR2 SNEGSKA, per germline (reference sequence). CDR3 sequence reads: CSAPLADQQFF. In DNA, the CDR3 is TGCAGTGCGCCTCTAGCGGATCAGCAGTTCTTC.